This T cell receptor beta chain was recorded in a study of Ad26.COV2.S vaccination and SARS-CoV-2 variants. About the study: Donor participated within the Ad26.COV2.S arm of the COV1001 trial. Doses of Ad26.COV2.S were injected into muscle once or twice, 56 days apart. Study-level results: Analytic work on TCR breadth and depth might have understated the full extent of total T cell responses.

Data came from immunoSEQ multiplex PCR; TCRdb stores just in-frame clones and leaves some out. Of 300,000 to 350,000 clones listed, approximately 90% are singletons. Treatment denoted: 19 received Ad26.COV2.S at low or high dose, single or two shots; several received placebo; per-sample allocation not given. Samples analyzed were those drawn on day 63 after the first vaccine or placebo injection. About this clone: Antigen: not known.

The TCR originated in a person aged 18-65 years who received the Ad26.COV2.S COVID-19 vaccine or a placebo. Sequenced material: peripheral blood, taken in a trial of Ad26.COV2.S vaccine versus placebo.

CDR3 residues: CASSLAAGAYEQYF. Here the CDR3 DNA reads TGTGCCAGCAGCTTAGCGGCAGGGGCCTACGAGCAGTACTTC. The chain has TRBV7-8 and TRBJ2-7, with D perhaps matching TRBD1 (6 bases). The CDR3 is made up of 14 amino acids. CDR1 and CDR2 (germline): SGHVS, FQNEAQ. V was pared by 0 bases and J by 2 bases, with 8 bases between.